Following are 21 T cell receptor beta chains from one sample sequenced in a study of tumor-infiltrating lymphocytes in primary liver carcinoma. Researchers generated TCR beta cDNA from roughly 520 ng of total RNA, relying on a constant-region primer. Investigators got TCR beta libraries out of three nested multiplex PCR rounds, done with slightly modified ARM-PCR. Running about 11 cycles apiece, the first two PCR rounds relied on TRBV1-TRBV30 forward primers together with a C-beta reverse primer. MiXCR, run by TCRdb on the multiplex PCR reads, gives a single entry per CDR3 protein. Altogether a few hundred thousand distinct CDR3 sequences are present, 58% being singletons, with the ten largest covering approximately 17%. RNA was extracted from whole blood without cell sorting, alongside germline DNA. The source material was peripheral blood. Source of these receptors: a young woman with primary liver carcinoma and hepatitis B virus infection.

The chain joins TRBV7-9 to TRBJ1-1; D ambiguous. CDR3 length: 13 amino acids. Germline-derived CDR1 and CDR2 are SEHNR and FQNEAQ (reference sequence). V lost 6 bases and J 1 base, leaving 9 bases between the germline ends. CDR3 sequence (DNA): TGTGCCAGCAGAGCTTACGGGAACACTGAAGCTTTCTTT. It translates to CASRAYGNTEAFF.

The sample holds a few counts of this clonotype. This chain uses TRBV12-3 or TRBV12-4 with TRBJ2-3; D is unclear. The CDR3 has 14 residues. V was shortened by 2 bases and J by 1 base, with 7 bases between the two germline ends. The CDR3 reads CASSLSPRTDTQYF. DNA of the CDR3: TGTGCCAGCAGTTTATCCCCCCGCACAGATACGCAGTATTTT.

For the CDR3, the DNA is TGTGCCAGCAGCCCCCGAAAGGGCCTCACCATATATTTT. Its protein is CASSPRKGLTIYF. The chain is built from TRBV6-5 and TRBJ1-3; D gene unclear. The CDR3 length is 13 residues. The germline CDR1 and CDR2 sequences are MNHEY and SVGAGI. V was trimmed by 6 bases and J by 9 bases, leaving 15 bases between them.

A single count supports this clonotype. This chain uses TRBV29-1 with TRBJ2-7; 8 bases map to TRBD2. The germline gives CDR1 SQVTM, CDR2 ANQGSEA. The length of the CDR3 is 14 residues. V was clipped by 7 bases and J by 7 bases; unmatched bases: 15. The CDR3 is CSAGSGSTNNEQYF. CDR3 nucleotide sequence: TGCAGCGCTGGAAGCGGGAGTACAAACAATGAGCAGTACTTC.

About this clonotype: A much larger clone sits a single nucleotide away, making a read error possible. The chain combines TRBV6-1 with TRBJ2-3, with D perhaps matching TRBD2 (5 bases). The germline gives CDR1 MNHNS, CDR2 SASEGT. The CDR3 loop spans 14 amino acids. The CDR3 reads CASSEGPSTDMQYF. The CDR3 region has the DNA TGTGCCAGCAGTGAAGGGCCTAGCACAGATATGCAGTATTTT.

The J gene is TRBJ2-2, the V gene TRBV12-3 or TRBV12-4; a weak D match, TRBD2 (6 bases). V lost 6 bases and J lost 1, with 18 bases in between. The CDR3 sequence is 17 residues long. As DNA, the CDR3 is TGTGCCAGCAGACGGATTTGGGGAGCGGGGAACACCGGGGAGCTGTTTTTT. Its translation is CASRRIWGAGNTGELFF.

This clonotype was detected only a few times. At one end, the junction sequence differs from germline, possibly due to a read error. The chain is built from TRBV12-3 or TRBV12-4 and TRBJ1-1; TRBD1 is a possible D gene (5 bases). The CDR3 runs to 15 residues. CDR3 nucleotide sequence: TGTGCCAACAGTTTAATGGGGGGGATGAACACTGAAGCTTTCTTT. Encoded protein: CANSLMGGMNTEAFF.

Comment on this clonotype: A clone one base away is much larger, so this may be a read error. V gene TRBV29-1 combines with J gene TRBJ1-2; tentative D call: TRBD1 (5 bases). With 1 base removed from V and 2 bases from J, the gap between germline ends came to 11 bases. CDR1 is SQVTM and CDR2 is ANQGSEA in the germline V gene. CDR3 length: 14 amino acids. CDR3 region: CSVEGTHPNYGYTF. The CDR3 nucleotides read TGCAGCGTTGAAGGGACACATCCAAACTATGGCTACACCTTC.

A word on this clonotype: Germline is not matched at one junction end, which may reflect a read error. V is TRBV4-2 and J is TRBJ2-1; D is perhaps TRBD2 (7 bases). CDR1 LGHNA and CDR2 YNFKEQ come from the germline V gene. This CDR3 is 17 amino acids long. In nucleotides, the CDR3 is TGTGCCAACAGCCAAGATCGGCGGGAGCGGGCAGGGGATGAGCAGTTCTTC. This encodes CANSQDRRERAGDEQFF.

This rearrangement joins TRBV10-3 to TRBJ2-2; D is uncertain. The CDR3 loop spans 16 amino acids. Germline CDR1 is ENHRY and CDR2 is SYGVKD. This chain's CDR3 is CTTSESHNLNTGELFF. The DNA for the CDR3 is TGTACCACCAGTGAGTCCCACAATTTGAACACCGGGGAGCTGTTTTTT.

V usage is TRBV5-1 and J usage is TRBJ1-1, with D perhaps matching TRBD1 (6 bases). Germline loops: CDR1 SGHRS, CDR2 YFSETQ. V dropped 6 bases and J dropped 1 base, with 13 bases sitting between them. The CDR3 contains 14 residues. This CDR3 reads CASNWVDRNTEAFF. The CDR3 nucleotides are TGCGCCAGCAACTGGGTGGACAGGAACACTGAAGCTTTCTTT.

This clonotype was observed a single time. One end of the junction varies from germline; a read error may be responsible. The chain combines TRBV11-2 with TRBJ2-2, with 7 bases identical to TRBD1. The CDR3 is made up of 14 amino acids. Germline values: CDR1 SGHAT, CDR2 FQNNGV. CDR3 amino acids: CASTSSRSTGELFF. Written as DNA, the CDR3 is TGTGCCAGCACGTCTAGCCGGAGTACAGGGGAGTTGTTTTTT.

This clonotype came up many times. The chain recombines TRBV6-2 or TRBV6-3 with TRBJ2-2, with 15 bases aligning to TRBD2. The junction had 4 bases not matched to a gene; V was cut back by 6 bases and J by 5 bases. The germline V gene has CDR1 MNHEY and CDR2 SVGEGT. The CDR3 is 16 residues long. CDR3 bases: TGTGCCAGCAGGCCGGGGACTAGCGGGAGGACCGGGGAGCTGTTTTTT. Translated: CASRPGTSGRTGELFF.

In the case of this clonotype: A clone one base away is much larger, so this may be a read error. V and J are TRBV29-1 and TRBJ1-2; 12 bases match TRBD1. The CDR3 runs to 12 residues. Germline CDR1 and CDR2: SQVTM and ANQGSEA. The CDR3 is CSVTGTGGRHPF. Written as DNA, the CDR3 is TGCAGCGTTACTGGGACAGGGGGCCGTCACCCCTTC.

Regarding this clonotype: This could be a read error, since a much larger clone is one nucleotide away. This sequence joins TRBV6-2 or TRBV6-3 and TRBJ2-5, with TRBD1 identical over 7 bases. Germline-derived CDR1 and CDR2 are MNHEY and SVGEGT. The CDR3 loop spans 12 amino acids. The CDR3 sequence: CTSSYRGETQYF. The CDR3 coding sequence is TGTACCAGCAGTTACAGGGGAGAGACCCAGTACTTC.

This clonotype was seen at least ten times. The chain links TRBV4-2 to TRBJ1-5; 7 positions agree with TRBD1. From germline, CDR1 is LGHNA and CDR2 YNFKEQ. The V segment lost 0 bases and the J segment 2 bases; nucleotides outside the gene matches: 7. This CDR3 contains 17 residues. CDR3 region: CASSQDPNRGRNQPQHF. CDR3 coding DNA: TGTGCCAGCAGCCAAGACCCGAACAGGGGCCGCAATCAGCCCCAGCATTTT.

This clonotype turned up a few times. The genes are TRBV4-1 and TRBJ2-7, with TRBD2 as a possible D gene (5 bases). The CDR3 loop spans 14 amino acids. Looked up from germline, CDR1 is MGHRA and CDR2 is YSYEKL. V was cut by 0 bases and J by 13 bases, with 19 bases left in between. CDR3 sequence: CASSQEPEGRVYYF. The CDR3 bases are TGCGCCAGCAGCCAAGAACCCGAAGGGCGGGTCTACTACTTC.

On this clonotype itself: It may be a read error: a sequence one base away is much more abundant. CDR3 coding DNA: TGTGCCTGGAGTGTTGGGGGGTCCTCCTACGAGCGGTACTTC. Amino acid sequence: CAWSVGGSSYERYF. The chain employs TRBV30 and TRBJ2-7, with D tentatively TRBD2 (6 bases). The CDR3 covers 14 residues. In germline, CDR1 is GTSNPN, CDR2 SVGIG (reference sequence).

This chain links TRBV30 with TRBJ1-1; no clear D. V was shortened by 4 bases and J by 3 bases, with 6 bases between the two germline ends. The V gene's germline CDR1 is GTSNPN and CDR2 SVGIG (reference sequence). The CDR3 totals 11 residues. CDR3 DNA sequence: TGTGCCTGGACAGCGTACACTGAAGCTTTCTTT. It codes for CAWTAYTEAFF. Using reference TRBV30 and TRBJ1-1 for the parts outside the CDR3, the full variable domain is SQTIHQWPATLVQPVGSPLSLECTVEGTSNPNLYWYRQAAGRGLQLLFYSVGIGQISSEVPQNLSASRPQDRQFILSSKKLLLSDSGFYLCAWTAYTEAFFGQGTRLTVV.

Regarding this clonotype: The junction shows a germline mismatch at one end, possibly a read error. The chain couples TRBV4-3 to TRBJ2-2; the D gene could be TRBD1 or TRBD2 (6 bases each). The CDR3 length is 14 residues. Looked up from germline, CDR1 is LGHNA and CDR2 is YSLEER. The CDR3 DNA reads TGCGCCACCAGCCAAGCATGGGGGGCCCAGGAGCCGTTTTTT. Amino acid sequence: CATSQAWGAQEPFF.

Worth noting for this clonotype: This clone may be a read error of a much larger clone one base away. The V call is TRBV12-3 or TRBV12-4, the J call TRBJ2-7; D assignment may be TRBD1 or TRBD2 (5 bases each). V gave up 5 bases and J gave up 3 bases, with 14 bases separating them. The length of the CDR3 is 14 residues. The CDR3, as DNA: TGTGCCAGCAGTGAGGCAGGGAGCGTCTACGAGCAGTACTTC. Protein product: CASSEAGSVYEQYF.